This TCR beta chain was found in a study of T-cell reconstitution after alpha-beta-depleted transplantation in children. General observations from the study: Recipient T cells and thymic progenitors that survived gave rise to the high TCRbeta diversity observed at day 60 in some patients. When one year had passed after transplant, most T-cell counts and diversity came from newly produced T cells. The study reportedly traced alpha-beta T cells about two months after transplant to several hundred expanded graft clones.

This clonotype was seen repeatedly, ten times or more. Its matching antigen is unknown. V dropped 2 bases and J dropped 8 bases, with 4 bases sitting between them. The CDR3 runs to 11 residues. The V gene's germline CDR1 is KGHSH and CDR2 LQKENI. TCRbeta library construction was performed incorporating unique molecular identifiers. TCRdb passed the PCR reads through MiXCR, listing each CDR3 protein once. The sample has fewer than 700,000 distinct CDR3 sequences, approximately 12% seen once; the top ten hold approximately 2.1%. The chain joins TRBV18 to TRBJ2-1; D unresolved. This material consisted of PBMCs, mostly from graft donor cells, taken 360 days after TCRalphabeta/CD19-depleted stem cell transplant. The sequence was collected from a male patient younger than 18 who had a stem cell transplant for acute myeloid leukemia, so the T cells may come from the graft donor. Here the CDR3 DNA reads TGTGCCAGCTCACCAAATGATGAGCAGTTCTTC. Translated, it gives CASSPNDEQFF. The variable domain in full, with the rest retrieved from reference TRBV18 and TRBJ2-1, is NAGVMQNPRHLVRRRGQEARLRCSPMKGHSHVYWYRQLPEEGLKFMVYLQKENIIDESGMPKERFSAEFPKEGPSILRIQQVVRGDSAAYFCASSPNDEQFFGPGTRLTVL.